Listed here are 6 T cell receptor beta chains from one sample, sequenced in a study of shared clonotypes between healthy human individuals (dated by TCRdb to the early 2020s). Library construction relied on the immunoSEQ multiplex PCR assay. The immuneACCESS repertoire file appears here via TCRdb, limited to in-frame rearrangements. These files lack a portion of the clones; in checked studies, under half of the deficit traces to unresolved V genes, and the cause of the others is not known. The sample includes 2 million to 3 million clones, with approximately 93% observed a single time. Roughly 0.36% of the sample is in the top ten clones. The sequenced sample was naive CD4+ T cells from PBMCs. The intended sense of this specimen's cell subset or site label: CD45RA+ positively selected. The receptors stem from a young man in good health. Some clones in this sample may be carry-over from other donors' samples.

The DNA of the CDR3 is TGTGCCAGCAGTTACTCCCCCGCCAACAATGAGCAGTTCTTC. Translated, it gives CASSYSPANNEQFF. V usage is TRBV6-5 and J usage is TRBJ2-1; D not resolved. This CDR3 contains 14 residues. Germline V CDR1 and CDR2: MNHEY, SVGAGI. Between the trimmed V and J ends, which lost 0 bases and 5 bases, there was a span of 8 bases.

V and J are TRBV5-1 and TRBJ1-6; a weak D match, TRBD1 (6 bases). The CDR3 runs to 15 residues. The V end lost 4 bases, the J end lost 8 bases, and 16 bases lay between the germline ends. Germline-derived CDR1 and CDR2 are SGHRS and YFSETQ. This CDR3 is CASSAITGPDSPLHF. In DNA, the CDR3 is TGCGCCAGCAGCGCGATTACAGGGCCGGATTCACCCCTCCACTTT.

This chain uses TRBV27 with TRBJ2-1; 13 bases are shared with TRBD2. With V trimmed by 1 base and J by 8 bases, 11 bases remained unmatched. CDR1 and CDR2 (germline): MNHEY, SMNVEV (reference sequence). The CDR3 extends over 18 amino acids. This CDR3 reads CASSLYPRTSGRADEQFF. CDR3 bases: TGTGCCAGCAGTTTATACCCCAGGACTAGCGGGAGAGCGGATGAGCAGTTCTTC.

This chain's CDR3 is CASSSGGLQNYGYTF. CDR3 nucleotides: TGTGCCAGCAGTTCCGGCGGACTTCAGAACTATGGCTACACCTTC. The V and J genes are TRBV28 and TRBJ1-2; D not certain. Between the trimmed V and J ends, which lost 4 bases and 2 bases, there was a span of 14 bases. Germline loops: CDR1 MDHEN, CDR2 SYDVKM. The CDR3 has 15 amino acids.

This clone appeared once. The rearrangement links TRBV11-3 to TRBJ2-7; D gene unclear. Trimming took 1 base from V and 3 from J, leaving 13 bases between them. In germline, CDR1 is SGHNT, CDR2 YENEEA. The CDR3 extends over 15 amino acids. The CDR3 region has the DNA TGTGCCAGCAGCTTAGGGCCAGCTCAAATCTACGAGCAGTACTTC. Protein: CASSLGPAQIYEQYF.

The chain employs TRBV18 and TRBJ1-5; 10 positions match TRBD1. The CDR3 loop spans 14 amino acids. Germline V gene lookup returns CDR1 KGHSH and CDR2 LQKENI. V lost 5 bases and J lost 9; bases outside the gene matches: 7. CDR3 DNA: TGTGCCAGCTCAGAGGGACAGGGGAATTGGCCCCAGCATTTT. The encoded protein is CASSEGQGNWPQHF. Looking up the rest from reference TRBV18 and TRBJ1-5 gives the full variable domain: NAGVMQNPRHLVRRRGQEARLRCSPMKGHSHVYWYRQLPEEGLKFMVYLQKENIIDESGMPKERFSAEFPKEGPSILRIQQVVRGDSAAYFCASSEGQGNWPQHFGDGTRLSIL.